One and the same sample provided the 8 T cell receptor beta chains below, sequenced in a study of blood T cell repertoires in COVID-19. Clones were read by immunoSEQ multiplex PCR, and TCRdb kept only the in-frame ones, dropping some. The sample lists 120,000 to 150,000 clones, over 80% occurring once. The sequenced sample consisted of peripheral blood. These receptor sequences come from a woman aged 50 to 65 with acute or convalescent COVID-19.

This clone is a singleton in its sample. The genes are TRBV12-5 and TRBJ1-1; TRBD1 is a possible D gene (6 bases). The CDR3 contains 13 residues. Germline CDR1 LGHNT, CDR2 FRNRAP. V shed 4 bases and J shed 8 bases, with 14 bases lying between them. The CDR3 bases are TGTGCTAGTGGTTGGATAGACAGGTACGAAGCTTTCTTT. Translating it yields CASGWIDRYEAFF.

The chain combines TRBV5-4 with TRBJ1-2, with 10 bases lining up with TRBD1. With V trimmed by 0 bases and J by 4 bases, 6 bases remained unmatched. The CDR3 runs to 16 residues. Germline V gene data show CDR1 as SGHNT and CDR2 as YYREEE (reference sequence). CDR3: CASSLGGTGAIYGYTF. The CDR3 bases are TGTGCCAGCAGCTTGGGGGGGACAGGGGCGATCTATGGCTACACCTTC.

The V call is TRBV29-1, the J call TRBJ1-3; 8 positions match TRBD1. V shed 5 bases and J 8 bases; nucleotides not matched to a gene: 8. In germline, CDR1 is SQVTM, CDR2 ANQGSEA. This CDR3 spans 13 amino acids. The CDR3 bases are TGCAGCGTTTGGGGTGACAGGGGAGACACCATATATTTT. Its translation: CSVWGDRGDTIYF.

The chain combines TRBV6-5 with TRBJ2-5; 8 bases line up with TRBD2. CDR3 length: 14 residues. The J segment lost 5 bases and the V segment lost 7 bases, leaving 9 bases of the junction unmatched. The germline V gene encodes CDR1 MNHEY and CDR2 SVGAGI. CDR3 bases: TGTGCCAGCATGGCAGCGGGAGTACCGGAGACCCAGTACTTC. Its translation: CASMAAGVPETQYF.

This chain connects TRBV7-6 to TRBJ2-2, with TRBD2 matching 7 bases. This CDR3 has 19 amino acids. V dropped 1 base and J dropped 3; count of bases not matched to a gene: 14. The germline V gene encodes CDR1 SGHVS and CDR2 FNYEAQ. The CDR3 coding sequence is TGTGCCAGCAGCTTAGTAGGGAGGGCCAATGTTCATTACACCGGGGAGCTGTTTTTT. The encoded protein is CASSLVGRANVHYTGELFF.

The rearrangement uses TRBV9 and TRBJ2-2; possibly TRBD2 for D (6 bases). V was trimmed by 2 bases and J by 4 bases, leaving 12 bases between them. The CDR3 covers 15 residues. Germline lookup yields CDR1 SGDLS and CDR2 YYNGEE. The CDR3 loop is CASSVLDYSTGELFF. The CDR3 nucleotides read TGTGCCAGCAGCGTGCTGGACTACTCCACCGGGGAGCTGTTTTTT.

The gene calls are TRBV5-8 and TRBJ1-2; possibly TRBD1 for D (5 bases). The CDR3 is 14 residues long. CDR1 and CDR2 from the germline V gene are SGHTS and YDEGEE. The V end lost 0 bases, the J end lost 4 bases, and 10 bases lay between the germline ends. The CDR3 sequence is CASSLGRQIYGYTF. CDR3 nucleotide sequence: TGTGCCAGCAGCTTGGGGAGACAGATCTATGGCTACACCTTC.

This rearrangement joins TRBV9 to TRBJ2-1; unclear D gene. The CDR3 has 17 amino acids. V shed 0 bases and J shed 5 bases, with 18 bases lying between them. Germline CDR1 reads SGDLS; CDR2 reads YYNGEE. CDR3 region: CASSVGPSAPLHNEQFF. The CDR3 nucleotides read TGTGCCAGCAGCGTAGGACCCAGCGCTCCCCTCCACAATGAGCAGTTCTTC.